The TCR beta chain under discussion was sequenced for a study of blood T cell repertoires in COVID-19 (dated by TCRdb to between 2020 and 2021). A note on the overall study: Samples covering the acute and convalescent phases of COVID-19 were provided by collaborators in the United States, Italy and Spain. A de-identified subject ID, COVID-19 status, age in years and sex were almost always included in the sample metadata. The material from the prospective study consisted of cDNA or gDNA derived from T cells, B-cell-depleted T cells, or PBMCs. Where HLA class I and class II types were available, the types were taken from metadata supplied by the sample provider, not from assay-based typing. Samples came from the ongoing ImmuneRACE study (first 160 participants) plus 1,254 subjects from 6 global collaborators. Subjects who had been exposed to COVID-19, were actively infected with it, or had recovered from it provided the deeply sampled blood TCRbeta repertoires that made up the dataset. A freely available public database, intended as a resource for researchers studying the immune response to SARS-CoV-2, is where the repertoires were released.

The investigation overall reported the following: How much clinical and demographic metadata was included differed by source and by participant, and the metadata was provided uncurated.

The immunoSEQ Assay, a bias-controlled multiplex PCR, was used to amplify TCRbeta CDR3 regions from genomic DNA. For the original study's pipeline: Nucleated cell counts per sample were estimated from amplification of reference gene primers within the assay. Sequence reads were collapsed and filtered to measure the absolute abundance of every unique TCRbeta CDR3 rearrangement. For each sample, productive Simpson clonality was calculated as the square root of Simpson's diversity index across productive rearrangements. In TCRdb, the immuneACCESS table is reduced to in-frame sequences with V and J assigned. These tables do not hold every clone; where another copy was compared, an unresolved V gene accounts for under half, and the others remain unexplained. That table is the source of V, J and clone size, and D and trimming were worked out from the DNA. The sample profile shows some 200,000 clones; roughly 80% of them were found once. Jointly, the top ten make up about 11% of the sample.

Enrolling through a virtual design, the prospective study's participants ranged in age from about 18 to 89 years and lived across 20 to 30 United States geographic areas. Cohort assignment in the prospective study relied on participant-reported clinical history from a screening survey and a study questionnaire. Recovered participants in ImmuneRACE Cohort 3 were defined as having two consecutive negative NP/OP PCR tests, clearance from a healthcare professional, or resolution of symptoms. In the prospective study, whole blood, serum and a nasopharyngeal or oropharyngeal swab were collected from each participant by mobile phlebotomists. Prospective study participants could optionally give additional blood draws and questionnaires over an approximately 2-month period. Blood samples from the prospective study were shipped frozen or at room temperature prior to DNA extraction. With respect to this clone: There is no known antigen for this receptor. No base qualities exist here, and no much larger clone lies one base off it.

The CDR3 covers 15 residues, taking in both the cysteine and the phenylalanine. CDR3 DNA is the only sequence kept; it has 45 bases, read in frame from the first base. CDR1 and CDR2 are drawn from the germline V gene (reference sequence): MNHEY, SMNVEV. Trimming takes 9 bases off V and 3 bases off J; junction bases not matched to a gene: 8. This sequence uses TRBV27 and TRBJ2-2; 9 central bases correspond to TRBD2. The specimen was PBMCs or T cells enriched from blood (not recorded which). This TCR was recovered from a man aged 35 to 55 who had recovered from COVID-19. The CDR3 region: CARGGLAIDTGELFF. The nucleotides are TGTGCCAGGGGTGGACTAGCGATAGACACCGGGGAGCTGTTTTTT.